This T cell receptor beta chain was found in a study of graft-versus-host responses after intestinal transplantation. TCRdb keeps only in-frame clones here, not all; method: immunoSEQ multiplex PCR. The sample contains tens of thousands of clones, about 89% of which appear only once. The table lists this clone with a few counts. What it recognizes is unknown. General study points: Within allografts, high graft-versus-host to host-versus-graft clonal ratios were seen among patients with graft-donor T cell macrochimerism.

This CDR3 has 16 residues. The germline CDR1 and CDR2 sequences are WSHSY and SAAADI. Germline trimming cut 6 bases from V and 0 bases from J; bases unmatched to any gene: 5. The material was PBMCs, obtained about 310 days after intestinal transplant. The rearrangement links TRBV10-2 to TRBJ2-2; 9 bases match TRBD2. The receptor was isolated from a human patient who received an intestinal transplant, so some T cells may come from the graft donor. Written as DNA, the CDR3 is TGCGCCAGCAGGTTGGGCGGGGGGGCGAACACCGGGGAGCTGTTTTTT. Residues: CASRLGGGANTGELFF.